The 20 T cell receptor beta chains presented below share a single source sample, sequenced in a study of CD8 T cells in Susac syndrome (dated by TCRdb to 2018 to 2020). The library was built by means of the immunoSEQ multiplex PCR assay. RNA was extracted using the RNeasy kit, and roughly 0.5 to 1 ug of the RNA was reverse transcribed with random hexamers. The public reads were run again by TCRdb, first through fastp at Q25 and then through MiXCR, and only productive beta chains were kept. Each entry is one CDR3 protein sequence, shown with its most common DNA and genes. This sample has 100,000 to 150,000 distinct CDR3 sequences in its table, and around 94% of those were observed once. The ten largest clones represent around 0.078% of the sample. The sequenced sample was CD4+ T cells from PBMCs. The receptors here all came from a human donor in good health.

A single count supports this clonotype. The CDR3 DNA reads as TGTGCCAGCAGCCAAAGGGGGGACACCGGGGAGCTGTTTTTT. Translation gives CASSQRGDTGELFF. The chain links TRBV3-1 to TRBJ2-2, with D possibly called TRBD1 or TRBD2 (6 bases each). The CDR3 totals 14 residues. Per germline, CDR1 LGHDT and CDR2 YNNKEL (reference sequence). V dropped 2 bases and J dropped 3 bases, with 7 bases sitting between them.

This chain joins TRBV27 and TRBJ2-5, with TRBD2 matching 8 bases. Trimming cost V 4 bases and J 5 bases; bases outside gene matches: 12. The V gene's germline CDR1 is MNHEY and CDR2 SMNVEV (reference sequence). The length of the CDR3 is 16 residues. The CDR3 nucleotides are TGTGCCAGCAGTTCGATAAGAGCGGGAGATATTGAGACCCAGTACTTC. It translates to CASSSIRAGDIETQYF.

This clonotype appeared once. The rearrangement joins TRBV20-1 to TRBJ2-7; no clear D gene. This CDR3 contains 14 residues. The germline V and J ends were trimmed by 3 bases and 2 bases, with 14 bases remaining between them. Germline CDR1 reads DFQATT; CDR2 reads SNEGSKA (reference sequence). The CDR3 coding sequence is TGCAGTGCTAGGACCTGGGCCGGACCCTACGAGCAGTACTTC. This translates into CSARTWAGPYEQYF.

The V and J genes are TRBV7-2 and TRBJ1-2; 8 nucleotides align to TRBD1. Per germline, CDR1 SGHTA and CDR2 FQGNSA. The CDR3 sequence is 16 residues long. The trim removed 5 bases at V and 8 bases at J, leaving 16 bases unmatched. This CDR3 is CASSPGMGRGRGGYTF. DNA for the CDR3: TGTGCCAGCAGCCCGGGGATGGGCAGGGGGCGCGGAGGCTACACCTTC.

V and J are TRBV15 and TRBJ1-3; D gene uncertain. The germline CDR1 and CDR2 sequences are LNHNV and YYDKDF (reference sequence). This CDR3 is 15 amino acids long. V dropped 0 bases and J dropped 3 bases, with 9 bases sitting between them. The CDR3 DNA reads as TGTGCCACCAGCAGAGATCCCTTCTTTGGAAACACCATATATTTT. This sequence encodes CATSRDPFFGNTIYF.

The chain has TRBV6-5 and TRBJ2-3, with D hard to call. CDR1 is MNHEY, CDR2 SVGAGI, per germline. This CDR3 is built from 15 residues. The germline V and J ends were trimmed by 2 bases and 0 bases, with 9 bases remaining between them. CDR3 in DNA: TGTGCCAGCAGTTACCGGACGGCTAGCACAGATACGCAGTATTTT. It yields the protein CASSYRTASTDTQYF.

This chain uses TRBV3-1 with TRBJ2-1; tentatively, D is TRBD1 (6 bases). Germline CDR1 LGHDT, CDR2 YNNKEL (reference sequence). Trimming left V 5 bases short and J 4 bases short, with 9 bases between. This CDR3 region has 13 residues. The CDR3 reads CASSYREYNEQFF. The CDR3 DNA follows: TGTGCCAGCAGCTACAGGGAATACAATGAGCAGTTCTTC.

The J gene is TRBJ2-2, the V gene TRBV30; the D is unclear. Germline V gives CDR1 GTSNPN, CDR2 SVGIG (reference sequence). The germline V and J ends were trimmed by 4 bases and 1 base, with 4 bases remaining between them. This CDR3 is built from 12 residues. The CDR3 reads CAWTVNTGELFF. In nucleotides, the CDR3 is TGTGCCTGGACAGTGAACACCGGGGAGCTGTTTTTT.

The chain employs TRBV7-9 and TRBJ1-5, with D unclear. V lost 7 bases, J lost 2 bases, and 9 bases lay in between. From germline, CDR1 is SEHNR and CDR2 FQNEAQ (reference sequence). The CDR3 length is 13 residues. The CDR3 here is CASNREGNQPQHF. In nucleotides, the CDR3 is TGTGCCAGCAACCGCGAGGGCAATCAGCCCCAGCATTTT.

The chain links TRBV5-1 to TRBJ2-7; 8 positions match TRBD1. Germline V lookup: CDR1 SGHRS, CDR2 YFSETQ. The ends lost 4 bases at V and 2 bases at J; junction bases unmatched: 8. CDR3 length: 15 amino acids. CDR3 residues: CASSVKGTGTYEQYF. For the CDR3, the DNA is TGCGCCAGCAGCGTGAAAGGGACAGGTACCTACGAGCAGTACTTC.

This CDR3 is CASSSSLAGGLSTDTQYF. CDR3 nucleotide sequence: TGCGCCAGCAGCTCCTCATTAGCGGGAGGGCTCAGCACAGATACGCAGTATTTT. The chain combines TRBV5-1 with TRBJ2-3; 11 nucleotides line up with TRBD2. Germline V CDR1 and CDR2: SGHRS, YFSETQ. J gave up 0 bases and V 3 bases, and 9 bases lay outside the gene matches. The CDR3 totals 18 residues.

V gene TRBV18 combines with J gene TRBJ2-3, with 9 bases lining up with TRBD2. Germline V gives CDR1 KGHSH, CDR2 LQKENI. The CDR3 runs 15 residues. J gave up 1 base and V 3 bases, and 2 bases lay outside the gene matches. For the CDR3, the DNA is TGTGCCAGCTCACCTCCTAGCGGGGGCACAGATACGCAGTATTTT. This gives the protein CASSPPSGGTDTQYF.

DNA for the CDR3: TGCAGTGCTCCTAGCGGGGACACTGAAGCTTTCTTT. Residues: CSAPSGDTEAFF. The genes are TRBV20-1 and TRBJ1-1; D ambiguous. V was trimmed by 5 bases and J by 3 bases, leaving 10 bases between them. Germline V gene lookup returns CDR1 DFQATT and CDR2 SNEGSKA (reference sequence). The CDR3 totals 12 residues.

The chain is built from TRBV5-1 and TRBJ2-1; 8 bases map to TRBD1. Trimming removed 7 bases from V and 8 bases from J; junction bases left unmatched: 11. Germline V gene data show CDR1 as SGHRS and CDR2 as YFSETQ. CDR3 length: 14 amino acids. As DNA, the CDR3 is TGCGCCAGCTCACCCCAGGGGGCGGGTGATGAGCAGTTCTTC. It translates to CASSPQGAGDEQFF. The full variable domain, in which reference TRBV5-1 and TRBJ2-1 provide the parts outside the CDR3, is KAGVTQTPRYLIKTRGQQVTLSCSPISGHRSVSWYQQTPGQGLQFLFEYFSETQRNKGNFPGRFSGRQFSNSRSEMNVSTLELGDSALYLCASSPQGAGDEQFFGPGTRLTVL.

The J gene is TRBJ2-3, the V gene TRBV30; 7 nucleotides match TRBD2. Per germline, CDR1 GTSNPN and CDR2 SVGIG (reference sequence). After removal of 0 bases from V and 3 bases from J, the junction contained 0 bases not matched to a gene. This CDR3 has 13 amino acids. The CDR3 DNA reads as TGTGCCTGGAGTGTAGCGGGGACAGATACGCAGTATTTT. It is translated as CAWSVAGTDTQYF.

The chain joins TRBV13 to TRBJ2-3; 8 positions agree with TRBD2. The J segment lost 1 base and the V segment lost 4 bases, leaving 13 bases of the junction unmatched. The germline V gene encodes CDR1 PRHDT and CDR2 FYEKMQ (reference sequence). The CDR3 covers 18 residues. The CDR3 DNA sequence: TGTGCCAGCAGCTCCCCTAGCGGGCGGGGTTTGGGCACAGATACGCAGTATTTT. Its protein is CASSSPSGRGLGTDTQYF.

The chain joins TRBV7-2 to TRBJ2-4, with D possibly being TRBD1 or TRBD2 (6 bases each). V was pared by 3 bases and J by 1 base, with 19 bases between. Germline V CDR1 and CDR2: SGHTA, FQGNSA. The CDR3 runs 18 residues. The CDR3 bases are TGTGCCAGCAGCTTCAGAGGGGTAGGGGGGTCGGCCAAAAACATTCAGTACTTC. Translating gives CASSFRGVGGSAKNIQYF.

The V call is TRBV20-1, the J call TRBJ1-1; D gene ambiguous. Trimming removed 2 bases at V and 8 bases at J, with 18 bases between. The CDR3 totals 14 residues. CDR1 is DFQATT, CDR2 SNEGSKA, per germline (reference sequence). CDR3 sequence: CSARRTAENKEAFF. The CDR3 DNA sequence: TGCAGTGCTAGAAGGACGGCCGAGAATAAGGAAGCTTTCTTT.

The rearrangement links TRBV18 to TRBJ2-7; D gene unclear. The CDR3 has 14 residues. V lost 3 bases, J lost 4 bases, and 13 bases lay in between. Germline CDR1 KGHSH, CDR2 LQKENI. CDR3 sequence: CASSPESSSYEQYF. Written as DNA, the CDR3 is TGTGCCAGCTCACCGGAGTCCTCGAGTTACGAGCAGTACTTC.

V usage is TRBV25-1 and J usage is TRBJ1-2; D is undetermined. The germline V and J ends were trimmed by 3 bases and 7 bases, with 15 bases remaining between them. Germline V lookup: CDR1 MGHDK, CDR2 SYGVNS. The CDR3 covers 14 residues. CDR3 residues: CASSDVGSSSGYTF. CDR3 coding DNA: TGTGCCAGCAGTGACGTGGGATCCAGTAGTGGCTACACCTTC.